The entry below gives a single T cell receptor (beta chain) sequence along with its context. The data were taken from a study of T cell responses to AZD1222 COVID-19 vaccine. Germline CDR1 and CDR2: MDHEN and SYDVKM. The CDR3 has 15 residues. Trimming stripped 6 bases from V and 3 bases from J, with 15 bases between. Sequencing used immunoSEQ multiplex PCR; TCRdb keeps in-frame clones, though not all of them. The sample has roughly 99,000 clones, approximately 93% seen once. The chain carries TRBV28 and TRBJ2-1; D might be TRBD2 (6 bases). Sequences were derived from peripheral blood, sampled 28 days after the second AZD1222 dose. This TCR was sampled from an adult who received the AZD1222 COVID-19 vaccine. The CDR3 here is CASSPIAALYNEQFF. DNA for the CDR3: TGTGCCAGCAGCCCAATAGCGGCGCTCTACAATGAGCAGTTCTTC.